Detailed here is one TCR beta chain. Germline trimming cut 3 bases from V and 5 bases from J; bases unmatched to any gene: 3. From germline, CDR1 is SGHAT and CDR2 FQNNGV. The CDR3 loop spans 15 amino acids. Profiling relied on immunoSEQ multiplex PCR, and the TCRdb table lists in-frame clones only, not all of them. This sample has about 160,000 clones, with roughly 85% found just once. This entry is derived from a study of blood T cell repertoires in COVID-19. Sequencing was performed on PBMCs or T cells enriched from blood (not recorded which). The chain carries TRBV11-2 and TRBJ1-4; 10 nucleotides align to TRBD1. This receptor was taken from a man aged 60-69 years who had recovered from COVID-19. The DNA of the CDR3 is TGTGCCAGCAGCTTGAGGACAGGGGGGAATGAAAAACTGTTTTTT. The encoded protein is CASSLRTGGNEKLFF. Full variable domain (rest looked up from reference TRBV11-2 and TRBJ1-4): EAGVAQSPRYKIIEKRQSVAFWCNPISGHATLYWYQQILGQGPKLLIQFQNNGVVDDSQLPKDRFSAERLKGVDSTLKIQPAKLEDSAVYLCASSLRTGGNEKLFFGSGTQLSVL.